This passage covers 13 T cell receptor beta chains from one sample sequenced in a study of T cell responses to AZD1222 COVID-19 vaccine. Assay: immunoSEQ multiplex PCR; the TCRdb copy retains only in-frame clones and omits some. The repertoire holds more than 95,000 clones, with 75% to 90% as singletons. The source material was peripheral blood, sampled on day 0 of AZD1222 vaccination. The origin of the receptors is an adult in good health.

The chain joins TRBV7-8 to TRBJ1-3, with D unresolved. Per germline, CDR1 SGHVS and CDR2 FQNEAQ. This CDR3 is built from 15 residues. V lost 4 bases to trimming and J lost 0 bases, with 10 bases between them. CDR3 residues: CASSSAESSGNTIYF. Written as DNA, the CDR3 is TGTGCCAGCAGCTCCGCAGAGAGCTCTGGAAACACCATATATTTT.

The rearrangement uses TRBV4-3 and TRBJ1-4, with a weak D call TRBD1 (6 bases). V was cut by 5 bases and J by 2 bases, with 15 bases left in between. Germline CDR1 reads LGHNA; CDR2 reads YSLEER. This CDR3 has 16 residues. CDR3 sequence (DNA): TGCGCCAGCAGCACCTCGGGGGCAGCGACTAATGAAAAACTGTTTTTT. Protein product: CASSTSGAATNEKLFF.

CDR3 nucleotides: TGTGCCAGCAGCAAAAAGGTAGCTAAGCTCGAAGAGACCCAGTACTTC. Protein: CASSKKVAKLEETQYF. The V gene is TRBV21-1, the J gene TRBJ2-5; the table's D call, TRBD2, has no DNA check behind it. TRBV21-1 is a pseudogene locus. The CDR3 extends over 16 amino acids.

The genes are TRBV11-3 and TRBJ2-3; 12 bases line up with TRBD2. Looked up from germline, CDR1 is SGHNT and CDR2 is YENEEA. V lost 4 bases to trimming and J lost 3 bases; unmatched junction nucleotides: 5. CDR3 length equals 16 residues. The CDR3 nucleotides are TGTGCCAGCAGCTCCGGACTAGCGGGGCGGACAGATACGCAGTATTTT. Protein: CASSSGLAGRTDTQYF.

In this sample, this clone turned up a few times. The V gene is TRBV19, the J gene TRBJ2-2, with D uncertain. The germline V gene encodes CDR1 LNHDA and CDR2 SQIVND (reference sequence). V was pared by 6 bases and J by 0 bases, with 8 bases between. This CDR3 is built from 14 residues. Here the CDR3 DNA reads TGTGCCAGTAGGTCAGGATCGAACACCGGGGAGCTGTTTTTT. Translation gives CASRSGSNTGELFF.

The chain employs TRBV9 and TRBJ1-2; TRBD1 aligns across 7 bases. This CDR3 has 15 amino acids. Germline-derived CDR1 and CDR2 are SGDLS and YYNGEE. The trim removed 3 bases at V and 1 base at J, leaving 6 bases unmatched. CDR3 nucleotide sequence: TGTGCCAGCAGCGAACAGGGGTGGGGTAACTATGGCTACACCTTC. It codes for CASSEQGWGNYGYTF. Based on the CDR3 plus reference TRBV9 and TRBJ1-2, the full variable domain is DSGVTQTPKHLITATGQRVTLRCSPRSGDLSVYWYQQSLDQGLQFLIQYYNGEERAKGNILERFSAQQFPDLHSELNLSSLELGDSALYFCASSEQGWGNYGYTFGSGTRLTVV.

The genes are TRBV2 and TRBJ2-5, with 7 bases matching TRBD2. V gave up 8 bases and J gave up 1 base; unmatched junction bases: 4. This CDR3 is 13 amino acids long. CDR1 SNHLY and CDR2 FYNNEI come from the germline V gene. The CDR3 here is CASGGTIQETQYF. The CDR3 bases are TGTGCCAGCGGGGGGACTATCCAAGAGACCCAGTACTTC.

The V gene is TRBV2, the J gene TRBJ1-4; TRBD1 is a possible D gene (6 bases). V lost 6 bases and J lost 10, with 21 bases in between. In germline, CDR1 is SNHLY, CDR2 FYNNEI. The CDR3 sequence is 15 residues long. In nucleotides, the CDR3 is TGTGCCAGCAGGGGCCAACAGGGTTCTACGCCAAAACTGTTTTTT. Amino acid sequence: CASRGQQGSTPKLFF.

The V gene is TRBV21-1, the J gene TRBJ1-5; the D call of TRBD1 is as the table states it, not checked on the DNA. TRBV21-1 is designated a pseudogene. The CDR3 runs to 15 residues. The DNA of the CDR3 is TGTGCCAGCAGCAACTCATACAGGGTAGGACAGCCCCAGCATTTT. Translated, it gives CASSNSYRVGQPQHF.

The CDR3 sequence is CASSSDRDQPQHF. The CDR3 coding sequence is TGTGCCAGCAGCTCGGACAGGGATCAGCCCCAGCATTTT. This sequence joins TRBV7-8 and TRBJ1-5; TRBD1 matches at 8 bases. The germline gives CDR1 SGHVS, CDR2 FQNEAQ. J was trimmed by 5 bases and V by 4 bases; bases with no gene match: 1. This CDR3 spans 13 amino acids.

The CDR3 reads CASSLAQAAREQFF. The CDR3 DNA follows: TGTGCCAGCAGCTTAGCGCAGGCCGCCCGTGAGCAGTTCTTC. This chain links TRBV7-2 with TRBJ2-1; D not certain. The V gene lost 0 bases and the J gene lost 9 bases, with 12 bases spanning the gap. This CDR3 is 14 amino acids long. The germline CDR1 and CDR2 sequences are SGHTA and FQGNSA. The whole variable domain, filled in from reference TRBV7-2 and TRBJ2-1, reads GAGVSQSPSNKVTEKGKDVELRCDPISGHTALYWYRQSLGQGLEFLIYFQGNSAPDKSGLPSDRFSAERTGGSVSTLTIQRTQQEDSAVYLCASSLAQAAREQFFGPGTRLTVL.

This chain uses TRBV18 with TRBJ2-7, with 9 bases lining up with TRBD1. Trimming at V came to 4 bases and at J to 0 bases, leaving 4 bases not matched to a gene. The CDR3 covers 15 residues. CDR1 and CDR2 (germline): KGHSH, LQKENI. The CDR3 DNA follows: TGTGCCAGCTCACAGGGACAGGGACCCTCCTACGAGCAGTACTTC. Residues: CASSQGQGPSYEQYF.

The chain employs TRBV7-6 and TRBJ2-1, with unresolved D. V was trimmed by 6 bases and J by 2 bases, leaving 17 bases between them. This CDR3 has 16 residues. Germline-derived CDR1 and CDR2 are SGHVS and FNYEAQ. This CDR3 reads CASSHAAGGAYNEQFF. The CDR3 region has the DNA TGTGCCAGCAGTCACGCGGCAGGCGGAGCCTACAATGAGCAGTTCTTC.